These 15 T cell receptor beta chains share one sample of origin, sequenced in a study of post-analysis software for immune sequencing data (dated by TCRdb to between 2015 and 2017). The study at large found these results: Significantly higher frequencies in patients than in controls were found for a handful of TRBV segments, including TRBV5-6, TRBV5-1 and TRBV20-1.

These receptors' antigens are unknown. The library was obtained by PCR. These reads were obtained on an Illumina HiSeq 2500. Unique molecular identifiers were incorporated into TCR beta cDNA libraries to reduce PCR and sequencing biases. Using fastp at Q25 and MiXCR, TCRdb reprocessed the public reads and kept productive beta chains. Duplicate CDR3 protein sequences are folded into a single record with the most common DNA and genes. Here the sample has fewer than 900,000 distinct CDR3 sequences; 35% to 55% occur a single time. The ten most abundant clones make up 4% to 5% of the sample. Sequenced sample: blood. These receptors all come from a girl between 5 and 17 years old with multiple sclerosis.

The chain employs TRBV6-5 and TRBJ2-1; 7 positions match TRBD1. CDR1 is MNHEY, CDR2 SVGAGI, per germline. There are 18 residues in the CDR3. After removal of 2 bases from V and 8 bases from J, the junction contained 18 bases not matched to a gene. The CDR3: CASSYTGQRRSRGDEQFF. As DNA, the CDR3 is TGTGCCAGCAGTTACACGGGACAGAGGAGGTCTCGTGGGGATGAGCAGTTCTTC.

The chain carries TRBV11-2 and TRBJ2-7; 9 positions match TRBD2. The CDR3 runs to 14 residues. After removal of 4 bases from V and 4 bases from J, the junction contained 5 bases not matched to a gene. Germline CDR1 and CDR2: SGHAT and FQNNGV. CDR3 residues: CASSSSGKTYEQYF. Written as DNA, the CDR3 is TGTGCCAGCAGCTCTAGCGGGAAAACGTACGAGCAGTACTTC. The full variable domain, in which reference TRBV11-2 and TRBJ2-7 provide the parts outside the CDR3, is EAGVAQSPRYKIIEKRQSVAFWCNPISGHATLYWYQQILGQGPKLLIQFQNNGVVDDSQLPKDRFSAERLKGVDSTLKIQPAKLEDSAVYLCASSSSGKTYEQYFGPGTRLTVT.

This chain links TRBV20-1 with TRBJ2-1; no reliable D call. CDR1 is DFQATT, CDR2 SNEGSKA, per germline (reference sequence). This CDR3 region has 15 residues. The germline V and J ends were trimmed by 5 bases and 0 bases, with 14 bases remaining between them. In DNA form, the CDR3 reads TGCAGTGCTCTCAGAACTAAGAGCTCCTACAATGAGCAGTTCTTC. Its protein product is CSALRTKSSYNEQFF.

This sequence joins TRBV11-2 and TRBJ2-1; 7 bases fit TRBD1. Germline V gene sequence: CDR1 SGHAT, CDR2 FQNNGV. The CDR3 is 16 amino acids. Germline trimming cut 5 bases from V and 8 bases from J; bases unmatched to any gene: 15. DNA for the CDR3: TGTGCCAGCAGCGGAGCGGTCACAGGGGTGGGGGATGAGCAGTTCTTC. Its protein is CASSGAVTGVGDEQFF.

In its sample, this clonotype was seen a few times. The chain joins TRBV6-1 to TRBJ2-3; no firm D call. Per germline, CDR1 MNHNS and CDR2 SASEGT. The CDR3 contains 12 residues. V was cut by 8 bases and J by 4 bases, with 10 bases left in between. The CDR3: CASGIDPDTQYF. As DNA, the CDR3 is TGTGCCAGCGGGATCGACCCAGATACGCAGTATTTT.

This clonotype was detected a few times. This sequence joins TRBV27 and TRBJ2-7, with 9 bases matching TRBD1. The CDR3 spans 15 residues. Germline V CDR1 and CDR2: MNHEY, SMNVEV (reference sequence). V dropped 8 bases and J dropped 3; count of bases not matched to a gene: 11. CDR3: CASGVRTGVIYEQYF. CDR3 DNA sequence: TGTGCCAGCGGGGTGCGGACAGGGGTAATCTACGAGCAGTACTTC.

The chain links TRBV6-2 or TRBV6-3 to TRBJ2-1; no clear D gene. Deletions cut 4 bases from V and 3 bases from J, with 10 bases between. Germline CDR1 and CDR2: MNHEY and SVGEGT. The CDR3 runs to 14 residues. This CDR3 is CASSWVALYNEQFF. The CDR3 DNA follows: TGTGCCAGCAGTTGGGTAGCTCTCTACAATGAGCAGTTCTTC.

A few counts support this clonotype. V is TRBV5-6 and J is TRBJ2-5, with TRBD2 identical over 7 bases. The CDR3 consists of 15 residues. Looked up from germline, CDR1 is SGHDT and CDR2 is YYEEEE. V lost 5 bases to trimming and J lost 5 bases; unmatched junction nucleotides: 12. CDR3 loop: CASSLGLRGSETQYF. The CDR3 DNA is TGTGCCAGCAGTCTCGGACTACGCGGGAGCGAGACCCAGTACTTC.

This clonotype turned up a few times. The chain is built from TRBV20-1 and TRBJ2-4, with D hard to call. CDR3 size: 16 residues. Germline-derived CDR1 and CDR2 are DFQATT and SNEGSKA (reference sequence). V gave up 0 bases and J gave up 0 bases, with 12 bases separating them. CDR3 nucleotides: TGCAGTGCTAGAGATGGGTTGGAGCTAGCCAAAAACATTCAGTACTTC. Translating it yields CSARDGLELAKNIQYF.

This clonotype was counted a few times. The gene calls are TRBV20-1 and TRBJ2-7, with D perhaps matching TRBD1 (6 bases). V lost 5 bases and J 5 bases, leaving 13 bases between the germline ends. Germline CDR1 is DFQATT and CDR2 is SNEGSKA (reference sequence). The length of the CDR3 is 12 residues. The CDR3 sequence: CSAWRTANEQYF. CDR3 in DNA: TGCAGTGCTTGGAGGACAGCCAACGAGCAGTACTTC.

This chain joins TRBV24-1 and TRBJ2-3; 9 bases line up with TRBD1. The CDR3 consists of 19 residues. Trimming at V came to 1 base and at J to 4 bases, leaving 14 bases not matched to a gene. Per the germline V gene, CDR1 is KGHDR and CDR2 is SFDVKD. CDR3 protein: CATSDFVTGGQETPDTQYF. DNA of the CDR3: TGTGCCACCAGTGATTTCGTTACAGGGGGCCAGGAAACTCCAGATACGCAGTATTTT.

This chain uses TRBV4-3 with TRBJ1-2; TRBD1 matches 7 bases. The ends lost 1 base at V and 4 bases at J; junction bases unmatched: 12. This CDR3 is 17 amino acids long. The germline V gene encodes CDR1 LGHNA and CDR2 YSLEER. CDR3 sequence (DNA): TGCGCCAGCAGCCAAGTTTTTACAGGGGAGCTGGTCTATGGCTACACCTTC. As protein: CASSQVFTGELVYGYTF.

This clonotype was detected a few times. V and J are TRBV20-1 and TRBJ2-3; D not resolved. Germline V gene sequence: CDR1 DFQATT, CDR2 SNEGSKA (reference sequence). V lost 5 bases and J lost 3, with 9 bases in between. The CDR3 consists of 12 residues. CDR3 bases: TGCAGTGCTCCCGACTCAACAGATACGCAGTATTTT. This sequence encodes CSAPDSTDTQYF.

This clonotype turned up a few times. The V and J genes are TRBV9 and TRBJ2-1; no definite D call. Germline V gene lookup returns CDR1 SGDLS and CDR2 YYNGEE. CDR3 size: 15 residues. V shed 4 bases and J shed 6 bases, with 17 bases lying between them. CDR3 sequence (DNA): TGTGCCAGCAGCCTTTCCGACTCACCCTCCAATGAGCAGTTCTTC. This encodes CASSLSDSPSNEQFF.

V gene TRBV10-3 combines with J gene TRBJ2-1; D ambiguous. The ends were cut back, 0 bases at V and 0 bases at J, with 6 bases in the middle. The CDR3 consists of 15 residues. Germline V gene data show CDR1 as ENHRY and CDR2 as SYGVKD. CDR3 nucleotide sequence: TGTGCCATCAGTGAGTCCGAGAGCTCCTACAATGAGCAGTTCTTC. Its protein is CAISESESSYNEQFF.